The TCR beta chain described here comes from a study of spatial heterogeneity in lung cancer. Study-wide background: Compared with alpha-chain sequences, beta-chain sequences were consistently detected in greater numbers.

This clonotype was counted ten times or more. Its antigen is not identified. This beta chain is an unintended read in a library built for alpha chains; its size means little. Time point specified: sample taken at primary tumor resection. Untreated early-stage non-small cell lung cancer patients, fewer than 85 in total, were the donors. Material for sequencing was whole RNA from tumor, nontumor lung or frozen PBMC, left unsorted. The study tagged each TCR cDNA molecule with a unique molecular identifier. TCRdb recomputed calls from the 5' RACE reads with MiXCR, one row per CDR3 protein. Seen here are 4,500 to 7,000 distinct CDR3 sequences, 4.8% observed once, and the top ten hold around 25%. Overall study findings and caveats: Counts of expanded alpha and beta TCRs within tumors tracked the tumor nonsynonymous mutation count.

V lost 0 bases and J 3 bases, leaving 6 bases between the germline ends. The CDR3 has 14 residues. Germline V CDR1 and CDR2: ENHRY, SYGVKD. The clonotype originates from a male donor with early-stage non-small cell lung cancer. The chain has TRBV10-3 and TRBJ2-1; D is perhaps TRBD2 (5 bases). The input for sequencing was lung tumor tissue, taken at surgery. The CDR3 DNA reads as TGTGCCATCAGTGAGTCTAGCGACTACAATGAGCAGTTCTTC. It is translated as CAISESSDYNEQFF.